The 32 T cell receptor beta chains below were found in one sample sequenced in a study of T cell repertoires in cytomegalovirus infection. TCRdb reprocessed the reads with MiXCR, giving one entry per CDR3 protein. This repertoire shows some 450,000 distinct CDR3 sequences, under 40% found once; its top ten account for around 15%. Sequencing was carried out using PBMCs. The receptors shown here come from a human donor in good health (CMV status not recorded). Some clones in this sample may be carry-over from other donors' samples.

The chain couples TRBV27 to TRBJ2-5; possible D gene TRBD2, 6 bases. The V gene lost 7 bases and the J gene lost 5 bases, with 23 bases spanning the gap. The length of the CDR3 is 16 residues. Germline values: CDR1 MNHEY, CDR2 SMNVEV (reference sequence). The CDR3 DNA sequence: TGTGCCAGCAAGACAAGGGCAGGGAGGTTGGGTGAGACCCAGTACTTC. Translated, it gives CASKTRAGRLGETQYF.

This clonotype was counted between two and nine times. The chain joins TRBV7-9 to TRBJ2-5; weak D call: TRBD1 (6 bases). V shed 5 bases and J shed 1 base, with 11 bases lying between them. Germline V gene data show CDR1 as SEHNR and CDR2 as FQNEAQ (reference sequence). CDR3 size: 14 residues. The CDR3, as DNA: TGTGCCAGCAGCCCCTGGACAGTCCAAGAGACCCAGTACTTC. Translated: CASSPWTVQETQYF.

The sample holds a few counts of this clonotype. This chain joins TRBV6-5 and TRBJ1-5, with TRBD1 as a possible D gene (6 bases). V lost 6 bases and J lost 0, with 15 bases in between. The germline V gene encodes CDR1 MNHEY and CDR2 SVGAGI. The CDR3 has 16 amino acids. CDR3 loop: CASSLTGGYSNQPQHF. DNA of the CDR3: TGTGCCAGCAGCCTTACTGGGGGCTATAGCAATCAGCCCCAGCATTTT.

This clonotype was observed a few times. The chain recombines TRBV29-1 with TRBJ1-1; 9 nucleotides align to TRBD1. Looked up from germline, CDR1 is SQVTM and CDR2 is ANQGSEA. The CDR3 length is 19 residues. V was pared by 6 bases and J by 0 bases, with 20 bases of the junction left unmatched. This CDR3 is CSVRPGQGPRGVLNTEAFF. The CDR3 DNA sequence: TGCAGCGTCCGACCGGGACAGGGTCCCAGGGGTGTCCTGAACACTGAAGCTTTCTTT.

This clonotype was seen a handful of times. The chain links TRBV6-6 to TRBJ1-4, with D hard to call. The CDR3 runs 18 residues. Germline assignment: CDR1 MNHNY and CDR2 SVGAGI (reference sequence). V lost 1 base, J lost 8 bases, and 23 bases lay in between. In nucleotides, the CDR3 is TGTGCCAGCAGTTACTTAGTATTCCGGTCGGCTTCAGAGGAAAAACTGTTTTTT. Residues: CASSYLVFRSASEEKLFF.

The chain carries TRBV28 and TRBJ1-1, with D maybe TRBD1 (6 bases). Trimming removed 3 bases at V and 3 bases at J, with 14 bases between. The CDR3 runs to 15 residues. Germline V gene lookup returns CDR1 MDHEN and CDR2 SYDVKM. DNA for the CDR3: TGTGCCAGCAGTTTCTTCGGGGGGCGGGACACTGAAGCTTTCTTT. Residues: CASSFFGGRDTEAFF.

This clonotype showed up just a few times. The V and J genes are TRBV9 and TRBJ2-2; 15 bases are a match to TRBD2. Germline assignment: CDR1 SGDLS and CDR2 YYNGEE. The CDR3 runs to 16 residues. The V and J ends lost 3 bases and 6 bases, in that order; junction bases with no gene match: 3. This CDR3 is CASSAGLAGGSGELFF. As DNA, the CDR3 is TGTGCCAGCAGCGCCGGACTAGCGGGGGGGTCCGGGGAGCTGTTTTTT.

This chain joins TRBV4-1 and TRBJ1-1, with 7 bases matching TRBD1. The CDR3 is made up of 18 amino acids. In germline, CDR1 is MGHRA, CDR2 YSYEKL. Germline trimming cut 3 bases from V and 1 base from J; bases unmatched to any gene: 14. CDR3 amino acids: CASSQANPGGGRNTEAFF. The CDR3 DNA is TGCGCCAGCAGCCAGGCCAACCCAGGGGGAGGTAGGAACACTGAAGCTTTCTTT.

There are many counts of this clonotype. The rearrangement links TRBV7-6 to TRBJ2-1, with a tentative D call TRBD2 (7 bases). V was cut by 5 bases and J by 8 bases, with 19 bases left in between. Germline V gene sequence: CDR1 SGHVS, CDR2 FNYEAQ. The CDR3 covers 15 residues. Here the CDR3 reads CASSPPPGGVDEQFF. CDR3 DNA sequence: TGTGCCAGCAGCCCCCCCCCGGGGGGCGTTGATGAGCAGTTCTTC.

The chain uses TRBV7-6 and TRBJ2-5; tentative D call: TRBD1 (5 bases). Germline CDR1 and CDR2: SGHVS and FNYEAQ. V lost 5 bases, J lost 1 base, and 14 bases lay in between. The CDR3 covers 15 residues. This chain's CDR3 is CASSHVGDGQETQYF. CDR3 DNA: TGTGCCAGCAGCCATGTAGGGGATGGCCAAGAGACCCAGTACTTC.

This clonotype occurred many times. This chain joins TRBV7-2 and TRBJ2-5, with 8 bases that match TRBD1. The junction had 13 bases not matched to a gene; V was cut back by 2 bases and J by 5 bases. The germline V gene encodes CDR1 SGHTA and CDR2 FQGNSA. The CDR3 contains 17 residues. The CDR3 spells CASSLYSQGAGRETQYF. CDR3 in DNA: TGTGCCAGCAGCTTATACTCTCAGGGGGCAGGTCGGGAGACCCAGTACTTC. The full variable domain, rest sourced from reference TRBV7-2 and TRBJ2-5, is GAGVSQSPSNKVTEKGKDVELRCDPISGHTALYWYRQSLGQGLEFLIYFQGNSAPDKSGLPSDRFSAERTGGSVSTLTIQRTQQEDSAVYLCASSLYSQGAGRETQYFGPGTRLLVL.

The V gene is TRBV6-4, the J gene TRBJ2-1; D may match TRBD1 or TRBD2 (6 bases each). Trimming took 5 bases from V and 7 from J, leaving 21 bases between them. The CDR3 loop spans 16 amino acids. Germline V lookup: CDR1 MRHNA, CDR2 SNTAGT. CDR3 DNA sequence: TGTGCCAGCAGTTCCGAGGGGGGCTGGGATACGAATGAGCAGTTCTTC. Its translation: CASSSEGGWDTNEQFF.

Many counts were recorded for this clonotype. The V and J genes are TRBV7-8 and TRBJ1-3; D might be TRBD1 (5 bases). Germline CDR1 is SGHVS and CDR2 is FQNEAQ. V dropped 2 bases and J dropped 0 bases, with 14 bases sitting between them. This CDR3 is built from 17 residues. CDR3 coding DNA: TGTGCCAGCAGCTTACTCCCGCAGGGAGGCTCTGGAAACACCATATATTTT. Protein sequence: CASSLLPQGGSGNTIYF.

The V gene is TRBV10-2, the J gene TRBJ2-7; D is uncertain. The CDR3 spans 11 residues. Trimming cost V 6 bases and J 4 bases, with 7 bases left between them. The germline CDR1 and CDR2 sequences are WSHSY and SAAADI. CDR3 amino acids: CASRPKYEQYF. CDR3 in DNA: TGCGCCAGCAGGCCGAAGTACGAGCAGTACTTC.

In its sample, this clonotype was seen a few times. CDR3 amino acids: CASSGSRETQYF. The CDR3, as DNA: TGTGCCAGTAGTGGCTCGAGAGAGACCCAGTACTTC. The chain combines TRBV19 with TRBJ2-5; the D is unclear. CDR1 LNHDA and CDR2 SQIVND come from the germline V gene (reference sequence). CDR3 length equals 12 residues. The V end was cut by 5 bases, the J end by 4 bases, with 8 bases between.

This clonotype has ten or more counts. This sequence joins TRBV7-6 and TRBJ2-5; 8 bases agree with TRBD2. This CDR3 is built from 16 residues. V trimming: 1 base; J trimming: 5 bases; junction bases outside the gene matches: 9. The germline gives CDR1 SGHVS, CDR2 FNYEAQ. The CDR3 reads CASSLVVGGAWETQYF. CDR3 nucleotide sequence: TGTGCCAGCAGCTTAGTTGTCGGGGGGGCCTGGGAGACCCAGTACTTC.

This clonotype was recorded at least ten times. V and J are TRBV7-9 and TRBJ1-4; no reliable D call. The CDR3 has 13 amino acids. V was pared by 4 bases and J by 6 bases, with 9 bases between. Germline V gene data show CDR1 as SEHNR and CDR2 as FQNEAQ (reference sequence). Here the CDR3 reads CASSWAEYEKLFF. In nucleotides, the CDR3 is TGTGCCAGCAGCTGGGCAGAATATGAAAAACTGTTTTTT.

V is TRBV27 and J is TRBJ1-1; D gene unclear. The CDR3 has 14 amino acids. Per the germline V gene, CDR1 is MNHEY and CDR2 is SMNVEV (reference sequence). The V gene lost 2 bases and the J gene lost 1 base, with 8 bases spanning the gap. In DNA form, the CDR3 reads TGTGCCAGCAGTTTAACGTCGGGGAACACTGAAGCTTTCTTT. As protein: CASSLTSGNTEAFF.

The chain employs TRBV15 and TRBJ2-3; D ambiguous. In germline, CDR1 is LNHNV, CDR2 YYDKDF (reference sequence). V was pared by 0 bases and J by 6 bases, with 10 bases between. The CDR3 contains 14 residues. This CDR3 reads CATSRELESDTQYF. Written as DNA, the CDR3 is TGTGCCACCAGCAGAGAGCTTGAGTCGGATACGCAGTATTTT.

V gene TRBV27 combines with J gene TRBJ2-7, with 7 positions matching TRBD2. V shed 7 bases, J shed 5 bases, and the junction held 11 bases outside the gene matches. Germline lookup yields CDR1 MNHEY and CDR2 SMNVEV (reference sequence). This CDR3 is built from 14 residues. The CDR3 DNA sequence: TGTGCCAGCAAACCGTGGGGGAGGGGCAACGAGCAGTACTTC. As protein: CASKPWGRGNEQYF.

This clonotype was seen only a few times. The chain joins TRBV7-2 to TRBJ2-7; unclear D gene. The CDR3 totals 14 residues. The ends were cut back, 1 base at V and 3 bases at J, with 10 bases in the middle. CDR1 and CDR2 from the germline V gene are SGHTA and FQGNSA. CDR3 DNA sequence: TGTGCCAGCAGCTTAGACCGACGCGTCTACGAGCAGTACTTC. Its protein is CASSLDRRVYEQYF.

The CDR3 nucleotides read TGTGCCAGCAGCTTCGCTAACCAAGAGACCCAGTACTTC. The encoded protein is CASSFANQETQYF. The V gene is TRBV5-4, the J gene TRBJ2-5; no reliable D call. Germline-derived CDR1 and CDR2 are SGHNT and YYREEE (reference sequence). Trimming removed 2 bases from V and 0 bases from J, with 5 bases in between. The CDR3 totals 13 residues.

This clonotype was found a few times. V usage is TRBV12-3 or TRBV12-4 and J usage is TRBJ2-7; 14 bases match TRBD2. The CDR3 has 14 residues. J lost 6 bases, V lost 5 bases, and 3 bases had no gene match. CDR3 sequence (DNA): TGTGCCAGCAGTCCCGGGACTAGCGGGGGCGAGCAGTACTTC. It translates to CASSPGTSGGEQYF.

This clonotype was counted between two and nine times. The chain recombines TRBV2 with TRBJ1-2; D is unresolved. There are 14 residues in the CDR3. Per germline, CDR1 SNHLY and CDR2 FYNNEI. Trimming took off 6 bases at V and 8 bases at J, with 19 bases between the two ends. DNA of the CDR3: TGTGCCAGCAGCTGGTCCCAGGCCAACCGGGGCTACACCTTC. Translation gives CASSWSQANRGYTF.

The chain couples TRBV27 to TRBJ2-1; no definite D call. The CDR3 runs to 18 residues. Germline V gives CDR1 MNHEY, CDR2 SMNVEV (reference sequence). V was clipped by 3 bases and J by 0 bases, with 18 bases between them. The CDR3 reads CASSFYRSAKSSYNEQFF. The CDR3 DNA sequence: TGTGCCAGCAGTTTCTATCGAAGCGCTAAGAGCTCCTACAATGAGCAGTTCTTC.

V usage is TRBV7-6 and J usage is TRBJ2-5, with D possibly being TRBD2 (5 bases). The CDR3 loop spans 14 amino acids. The germline CDR1 and CDR2 sequences are SGHVS and FNYEAQ. Trimming stripped 11 bases from V and 5 bases from J, with 21 bases between. The CDR3 DNA sequence: TGTGCCTCCTGGGGAGATAGGAACGGGGAGACCCAGTACTTC. Amino acid sequence: CASWGDRNGETQYF.

There are a few counts of this clonotype. The chain carries TRBV27 and TRBJ2-3; 9 bases align to TRBD2. Germline assignment: CDR1 MNHEY and CDR2 SMNVEV (reference sequence). This CDR3 is built from 15 residues. V lost 8 bases, J lost 2 bases, and 8 bases stayed unmatched. The CDR3 here is CASRLRGGPTDTQYF. The DNA for the CDR3 is TGTGCCAGCCGCCTGCGGGGGGGGCCCACAGATACGCAGTATTTT.

This clonotype has at least ten counts. The CDR3 is CASSPRTSGGVVYEQFF. The CDR3 DNA follows: TGTGCCAGCAGCCCCAGGACTAGCGGGGGGGTAGTCTATGAGCAGTTCTTC. The chain links TRBV7-2 to TRBJ2-1; 15 bases line up with TRBD2. The trim removed 5 bases at V and 8 bases at J, leaving 10 bases unmatched. The CDR3 contains 17 residues. Germline CDR1 and CDR2: SGHTA and FQGNSA.

As to this clonotype: Its ends do not fully match the called genes, so a read error is possible. The rearrangement joins TRBV7-9 to TRBJ2-7; D is ambiguous. The germline V gene encodes CDR1 SEHNR and CDR2 FQNEAQ (reference sequence). The CDR3 spans 12 residues. CDR3 region: CAISPLPIEQYF. Here the CDR3 DNA reads TGTGCCATCAGCCCTTTGCCTATCGAGCAGTACTTC. The variable domain in full, completed from reference TRBV7-9 and TRBJ2-7, reads DTGVSQNPRHKITKRGQNVTFRCDPISEHNRLYWYRQTLGQGPEFLTYFQNEAQLEKSRLLSDRFSAERPKGSFSTLEIQRTEQGDSAMYLCAISPLPIEQYFGPGTRLTVT.

This chain links TRBV7-3 with TRBJ1-1, with D possibly TRBD1 on 5 matching bases. In germline, CDR1 is SGHTA, CDR2 FQGTGA. The CDR3 totals 15 residues. V dropped 2 bases and J dropped 6 bases, with 16 bases sitting between them. CDR3 protein: CASSLVGGIGSEAFF. The DNA for the CDR3 is TGTGCCAGCAGCTTAGTTGGGGGGATCGGCTCTGAAGCTTTCTTT.

V is TRBV20-1 and J is TRBJ1-2, with TRBD1 matching 9 bases. V shed 4 bases and J 6 bases; nucleotides not matched to a gene: 6. This CDR3 region has 13 residues. Germline CDR1 is DFQATT and CDR2 is SNEGSKA (reference sequence). CDR3: CSAIDRGTNGYTF. The CDR3 nucleotides are TGCAGTGCTATAGACAGGGGGACGAATGGCTACACCTTC.

This clonotype has just a few counts. CDR3 nucleotides: TGTGCCAGCAGTTCCACAGGGTCATTAATCGAGCAGTACTTC. Amino acids: CASSSTGSLIEQYF. The chain couples TRBV27 to TRBJ2-7, with a possible D match to TRBD1 (6 bases). CDR1 is MNHEY and CDR2 is SMNVEV in the germline V gene (reference sequence). Deletions cut 4 bases from V and 6 bases from J, with 16 bases between. This CDR3 is built from 14 residues.